These T cell receptor beta chains were read from a single sample in a study of CD8+CD57+ T cells in acquired aplastic anemia. TCRdb reanalysed the reads using MiXCR and keeps one entry per CDR3 protein. The sample lists fewer than 200,000 distinct CDR3 sequences, around 60% seen once, with under 50% in the top ten. Material for sequencing was sorted CD4+, CD8+, or CD8+CD57+ T cells (not recorded which) from PBMCs. The receptors shown here come from a human donor in good health. Each CDR3 is given with its conserved first and last residue. Fields, in order: clone size, J gene, D gene, V gene, CDR3 length, CDR3 DNA, CDR3 protein. D genes are given only for firm matches. A row's size may be missing; if present it is once, few, many or a size class.

clone_size: .
j_call: TRBJ2-3
d_call: TRBD2
v_call: TRBV6-2/TRBV6-3
cdr3_length: 16
cdr3_nt: TGTGCCAGCAGTTACCGATGGGGGGGAGACACAGATACGCAGTATTTT
cdr3_aa: CASSYRWGGDTDTQYF

clone_size: .
j_call: TRBJ2-7
d_call: .
v_call: TRBV24-1
cdr3_length: 15
cdr3_nt: TGTGCCAGCAGTAGTGGGGCTGAGTTGGTCCACGAGCAGTACTTC
cdr3_aa: CASSSGAELVHEQYF

clone_size: many
j_call: TRBJ2-2
d_call: .
v_call: TRBV24-1
cdr3_length: 13
cdr3_nt: TGTGCCACCAGTGACAGTTACACCGGGGAGCTGTTTTTT
cdr3_aa: CATSDSYTGELFF

clone_size: many
j_call: TRBJ2-7
d_call: TRBD2
v_call: TRBV6-1
cdr3_length: 15
cdr3_nt: TGTGCCAGCAGATTGACTAGCGGGAGCTGGTACGAGCAGTACTTC
cdr3_aa: CASRLTSGSWYEQYF

clone_size: .
j_call: TRBJ2-7
d_call: .
v_call: TRBV29-1
cdr3_length: 14
cdr3_nt: TGCAGCGTTGAGCCGAGGGGCCGACCTTACGAGCAGTACTTC
cdr3_aa: CSVEPRGRPYEQYF

clone_size: many
j_call: TRBJ2-1
d_call: TRBD2
v_call: TRBV4-1
cdr3_length: 17
cdr3_nt: TGCGCCAGCAGCCAAGCGACTAGCGGGACAATCTACAATGAGCAGTTCTTC
cdr3_aa: CASSQATSGTIYNEQFF

clone_size: .
j_call: TRBJ1-1
d_call: .
v_call: TRBV24-1
cdr3_length: 15
cdr3_nt: TGTGCCACCAGTGATAGGTCGAGGGGGTTCACTGAAGCTTCCTTT
cdr3_aa: CATSDRSRGFTEASF

clone_size: few
j_call: TRBJ1-3
d_call: .
v_call: TRBV9
cdr3_length: 18
cdr3_nt: TGTGCCAGCAGCGTTCACCCGACCGAGGGGGGCCCCGGGAACACCATATATTTT
cdr3_aa: CASSVHPTEGGPGNTIYF

clone_size: many
j_call: TRBJ1-4
d_call: TRBD1
v_call: TRBV6-5
cdr3_length: 14
cdr3_nt: TGTGCCAGCAGTTCGGGACAGGTGCATGAAAAACTGTTTTTT
cdr3_aa: CASSSGQVHEKLFF

clone_size: .
j_call: TRBJ2-7
d_call: .
v_call: TRBV4-1
cdr3_length: 16
cdr3_nt: TGCGCCAGCAGCAAGGGGGGGGCGGGGGCGGACTACGAGCAGTACTTC
cdr3_aa: CASSKGGAGADYEQYF

clone_size: .
j_call: TRBJ2-7
d_call: TRBD1
v_call: TRBV2
cdr3_length: 13
cdr3_nt: TGTGCCAGCGAGAAGGGGGCAACCTACGAGCAGTACTTC
cdr3_aa: CASEKGATYEQYF

clone_size: .
j_call: TRBJ2-5
d_call: .
v_call: TRBV19
cdr3_length: 14
cdr3_nt: TGTGCCAGTAGTGTCTGGTGGCTCCAAGAGACCCAGTACTTC
cdr3_aa: CASSVWWLQETQYF

clone_size: .
j_call: TRBJ2-7
d_call: .
v_call: TRBV3-1
cdr3_length: 14
cdr3_nt: TGTGCCAGCAGCTACGCCGTTGGGGACACTGAGCAGTACTTC
cdr3_aa: CASSYAVGDTEQYF

clone_size: .
j_call: TRBJ2-4
d_call: TRBD2
v_call: TRBV6-2/TRBV6-3
cdr3_length: 15
cdr3_nt: TGTGCCAGCAGCCTAGCGGGAGGAGAGCGAAACATTCAGTACTTC
cdr3_aa: CASSLAGGERNIQYF

clone_size: .
j_call: TRBJ2-5
d_call: TRBD2
v_call: TRBV2
cdr3_length: 14
cdr3_nt: TGTGCCAGCAGGATGTGGGGGGGGCAAGAGACCCAGTACTTC
cdr3_aa: CASRMWGGQETQYF

clone_size: .
j_call: TRBJ2-7
d_call: TRBD2
v_call: TRBV2
cdr3_length: 15
cdr3_nt: TGTGCCAGCAGTGGGGGACTAGCGGGAGCCTACGAGCAGTACTTC
cdr3_aa: CASSGGLAGAYEQYF

clone_size: few
j_call: TRBJ1-1
d_call: .
v_call: TRBV15
cdr3_length: 16
cdr3_nt: TGTGCCACCAGCAGAGATGGGGACTTGGGTTACAATGAAGCTTTCTTT
cdr3_aa: CATSRDGDLGYNEAFF

clone_size: few
j_call: TRBJ2-1
d_call: .
v_call: TRBV5-4
cdr3_length: 11
cdr3_nt: TGTGCCAGCAGCTCCCGGGGGGAGCAGTTCTTC
cdr3_aa: CASSSRGEQFF

clone_size: few
j_call: TRBJ2-7
d_call: .
v_call: TRBV15
cdr3_length: 13
cdr3_nt: TGTGCCACCAGCAGAGATCCGGGGGACGAGCAGTACTTC
cdr3_aa: CATSRDPGDEQYF

clone_size: medium-sized
j_call: TRBJ1-6
d_call: .
v_call: TRBV9
cdr3_length: 12
cdr3_nt: TGTGCCAGCGGAGGAGCAAATTCACCCCTCCACTTT
cdr3_aa: CASGGANSPLHF

clone_size: .
j_call: TRBJ1-1
d_call: .
v_call: TRBV15
cdr3_length: 16
cdr3_nt: TGTGCCACCAGCCCCGACGACGGGGAGATGAACACTGAAGCTTTCTTT
cdr3_aa: CATSPDDGEMNTEAFF

clone_size: .
j_call: TRBJ2-1
d_call: TRBD1
v_call: TRBV2
cdr3_length: 12
cdr3_nt: TGTGCCAGCAGTGCAGGACAGGTAGAGCAGTTCTTC
cdr3_aa: CASSAGQVEQFF

clone_size: few
j_call: TRBJ1-2
d_call: TRBD1
v_call: TRBV7-9
cdr3_length: 16
cdr3_nt: TGTGCCAGCAGCTCCTGGGACAGGGGCGCTAACTATGGCTACACCTTC
cdr3_aa: CASSSWDRGANYGYTF

clone_size: many
j_call: TRBJ2-2
d_call: TRBD1
v_call: TRBV15
cdr3_length: 15
cdr3_nt: TGTGCCACCAGCAGAGGGGCAGGGGGAACCGGGGAGCTGTTTTTT
cdr3_aa: CATSRGAGGTGELFF

clone_size: .
j_call: TRBJ2-1
d_call: TRBD1
v_call: TRBV7-8
cdr3_length: 14
cdr3_nt: TGTGCCAGCAGCTCCCGGACAGGGTATCGTATGCAGTTCTTC
cdr3_aa: CASSSRTGYRMQFF

clone_size: .
j_call: TRBJ1-1
d_call: .
v_call: TRBV29-1
cdr3_length: 13
cdr3_nt: TGCAGCGTTGAACGCAGACAAGCCACTGAAGCTTTCTTT
cdr3_aa: CSVERRQATEAFF

clone_size: .
j_call: TRBJ1-6
d_call: TRBD1
v_call: TRBV7-2
cdr3_length: 21
cdr3_nt: TGTGCCAGCAGCTTACTTTGGAGGGAAACAGGGGTCAAACCCTATAATTCACCCCTCCACTTT
cdr3_aa: CASSLLWRETGVKPYNSPLHF

clone_size: few
j_call: TRBJ2-7
d_call: .
v_call: TRBV3-1
cdr3_length: 14
cdr3_nt: TGTGCCAGCAGCCAAGGAGGGGATCCCTACGAGCAGTACTTC
cdr3_aa: CASSQGGDPYEQYF

clone_size: few
j_call: TRBJ2-5
d_call: TRBD1
v_call: TRBV20-1
cdr3_length: 14
cdr3_nt: TGCAGTGCTAGGGACAGGGGGTTCCAAGAGACCCAGTACTTC
cdr3_aa: CSARDRGFQETQYF

clone_size: .
j_call: TRBJ2-7
d_call: TRBD2
v_call: TRBV2
cdr3_length: 15
cdr3_nt: TGTGCCAGCACCGTAGGGACTAGCGGGCACTACGAGCAGTACTTC
cdr3_aa: CASTVGTSGHYEQYF

clone_size: .
j_call: TRBJ2-3
d_call: .
v_call: TRBV24-1
cdr3_length: 14
cdr3_nt: TGTGCCACCAGTGATTTGGACGGCACAGTTACGCAGTATTTT
cdr3_aa: CATSDLDGTVTQYF

clone_size: .
j_call: TRBJ1-1
d_call: TRBD1
v_call: TRBV20-1
cdr3_length: 12
cdr3_nt: TGCAGTGCTAGCGGGGGACAGACTGAAGCTTTCTTT
cdr3_aa: CSASGGQTEAFF

clone_size: .
j_call: TRBJ1-5
d_call: TRBD1
v_call: TRBV7-9
cdr3_length: 17
cdr3_nt: TGTGCCAGCAGCTCTCAGAGGATTGGACAGGCCAATCAGCCCCAGCATTTT
cdr3_aa: CASSSQRIGQANQPQHF

clone_size: .
j_call: TRBJ2-1
d_call: .
v_call: TRBV20-1
cdr3_length: 16
cdr3_nt: TGCAGTGCCACCCGGAGGGATTGGGACCTTTTAGGTGAGCAGTTCTTC
cdr3_aa: CSATRRDWDLLGEQFF

clone_size: .
j_call: TRBJ2-3
d_call: .
v_call: TRBV7-3
cdr3_length: 15
cdr3_nt: TGTGCCAGCAGCTTAACTTTGGGGGGAAGAGATACGCAGTATTTT
cdr3_aa: CASSLTLGGRDTQYF

clone_size: many
j_call: TRBJ1-4
d_call: .
v_call: TRBV3-1
cdr3_length: 16
cdr3_nt: TGTGCCAGCAGCCAAGATCTGGGGTGGGGAAGTGAAAAACTGTTTTTT
cdr3_aa: CASSQDLGWGSEKLFF

clone_size: many
j_call: TRBJ2-7
d_call: .
v_call: TRBV20-1
cdr3_length: 11
cdr3_nt: TGCAGTGCTAGAGCTGGGGTCGAGCAGTACTTC
cdr3_aa: CSARAGVEQYF

clone_size: many
j_call: TRBJ2-5
d_call: .
v_call: TRBV7-9
cdr3_length: 15
cdr3_nt: TGTGCCAGCAGCTTAGCGGGGGAGAAACAAGAGACCCAGTACTTC
cdr3_aa: CASSLAGEKQETQYF

clone_size: .
j_call: TRBJ2-3
d_call: .
v_call: TRBV10-3
cdr3_length: 13
cdr3_nt: TGTGCCATCAGTCGGGACGGCACAGATACGCAGTATTTT
cdr3_aa: CAISRDGTDTQYF

clone_size: .
j_call: TRBJ2-5
d_call: TRBD1
v_call: TRBV20-1
cdr3_length: 16
cdr3_nt: TGCAGTGCTAGAGATCCGTGGACAGGGGGAGGAGAGACCCAGTACTTC
cdr3_aa: CSARDPWTGGGETQYF

clone_size: .
j_call: TRBJ1-4
d_call: .
v_call: TRBV10-3
cdr3_length: 14
cdr3_nt: TGTGCCATCAAGACAGGCGCAACTAATGAAAGACTGTTTTTT
cdr3_aa: CAIKTGATNERLFF

clone_size: .
j_call: TRBJ1-2
d_call: .
v_call: TRBV12-3/TRBV12-4
cdr3_length: 14
cdr3_nt: TGTGCCAGCAGCAAACAAACAGGGAACTATGGCTACACCTTC
cdr3_aa: CASSKQTGNYGYTF

clone_size: .
j_call: TRBJ1-2
d_call: .
v_call: TRBV7-8
cdr3_length: 13
cdr3_nt: TGTGCCAGCAGCCTCCGTGACAGGCTCGGCTACACCTTC
cdr3_aa: CASSLRDRLGYTF

clone_size: many
j_call: TRBJ2-2
d_call: .
v_call: TRBV13
cdr3_length: 13
cdr3_nt: TGTGCCAGCAGCTTCACAGGCACCGGGGAGCTGTTTTTT
cdr3_aa: CASSFTGTGELFF

clone_size: .
j_call: TRBJ2-7
d_call: TRBD2
v_call: TRBV15
cdr3_length: 20
cdr3_nt: TGTGCCACCAGTTCTCAAGGTACTAGCGGGGGAACCGGAGACCCCTACGAGCAGTACTTC
cdr3_aa: CATSSQGTSGGTGDPYEQYF

clone_size: many
j_call: TRBJ2-1
d_call: .
v_call: TRBV7-3
cdr3_length: 13
cdr3_nt: TGTGCCAGCAGCTTAGGTTTGGGGACTGAGCAGTTCTTC
cdr3_aa: CASSLGLGTEQFF

clone_size: .
j_call: TRBJ1-2
d_call: .
v_call: TRBV6-1
cdr3_length: 14
cdr3_nt: TGTGCCAGCAGTGAAGATGTCCGTTTCGTTGGCTACACCTTC
cdr3_aa: CASSEDVRFVGYTF

clone_size: .
j_call: TRBJ2-7
d_call: TRBD1
v_call: TRBV24-1
cdr3_length: 17
cdr3_nt: TGTGCCACCAGTGAATCCTCCCCCGGACAGGGGGCCTACGAGCAGTACTTC
cdr3_aa: CATSESSPGQGAYEQYF

clone_size: .
j_call: TRBJ2-5
d_call: .
v_call: TRBV24-1
cdr3_length: 17
cdr3_nt: TGTGCCACCAGTGATCCCTCCGGACAGACGTTTCAAGAGACCCAGTACTTC
cdr3_aa: CATSDPSGQTFQETQYF

clone_size: few
j_call: TRBJ1-5
d_call: .
v_call: TRBV20-1
cdr3_length: 13
cdr3_nt: TGCAGTGCTAGCGACAAGGAGTATCAGCCCCAGCATTTT
cdr3_aa: CSASDKEYQPQHF

clone_size: many
j_call: TRBJ2-7
d_call: .
v_call: TRBV5-6
cdr3_length: 13
cdr3_nt: TGTGCCAGCAGCTTACGGGCAGGTTACGAGCAGTACTTC
cdr3_aa: CASSLRAGYEQYF

clone_size: many
j_call: TRBJ2-5
d_call: TRBD1
v_call: TRBV7-9
cdr3_length: 17
cdr3_nt: TGTGCCAGCAGCGTTTCCGGGACAGGGAGGTACCAAGAGACCCAGTACTTC
cdr3_aa: CASSVSGTGRYQETQYF